Detailed here is one T cell receptor beta chain. This table comes from immunoSEQ multiplex PCR, and its TCRdb copy is limited to in-frame clones, with some not included. The profile shows roughly 1,500,000 clones, roughly 98% of them singletons. The record originates from a study of shared clonotypes between healthy human individuals. Background on the study: Each donor had three CD4 naive, three CD4 memory, two CD8 naive and one CD8 memory plate.

The CDR3 length is 16 residues. From germline, CDR1 is SGDLS and CDR2 YYNGEE. Trimming removed 0 bases from V and 5 bases from J, with 15 bases in between. The material sequenced was naive CD4+ T cells sorted from blood. Sample subset: CD45RA+ positively selected. The origin of this receptor is a man aged 25-45 years in good health. This chain joins TRBV9 and TRBJ2-1; perhaps TRBD2 as D (5 bases). The DNA for the CDR3 is TGTGCCAGCAGCGTAGCTACTGGCGGGTCGGACAATGAGCAGTTCTTC. This encodes CASSVATGGSDNEQFF.